Listed below are T cell receptor beta chains from one sample, sequenced in a study of cytomegalovirus exposure and HLA in healthy donors. Repertoires were generated with immunoSEQ multiplex PCR, while TCRdb's copy carries only in-frame clones and drops some. The listing contains about 140,000 clones. The sequenced material came from PBMCs. The receptors were gathered from a man in his forties in good health and CMV-seronegative. The CDR3 runs from the conserved cysteine through the conserved F or W. A D gene is named only where the DNA matches it firmly.

V gene	D gene	J gene	CDR3 protein	CDR3 DNA
TRBV19	.	TRBJ2-1	CASSIQGSYNEQFF	TGTGCCAGTAGTATCCAGGGATCCTACAATGAGCAGTTCTTC
TRBV10-3	TRBD2	TRBJ2-2	CAISVKRGSNTGELFF	TGTGCCATCAGTGTAAAGCGGGGGTCGAACACCGGGGAGCTGTTTTTT
TRBV11-3	TRBD1	TRBJ2-7	CASSLDSGQGAVSEQYF	TGTGCCAGCAGCTTAGATTCGGGACAGGGGGCTGTGAGCGAGCAGTACTTC
TRBV4-3	TRBD1	TRBJ2-1	CASSQGGQGDEQFF	TGCGCCAGCAGCCAAGGGGGACAGGGAGATGAGCAGTTCTTC
TRBV5-5	.	TRBJ1-6	CASSLAGAKRDSPLHF	TGTGCCAGCAGCCTCGCAGGGGCAAAAAGGGATTCACCCCTCCACTTT
TRBV6-5	.	TRBJ2-5	CASSYSGLREETQYF	TGTGCCAGCAGTTACTCGGGACTTAGGGAAGAGACCCAGTACTTC
TRBV6-1	.	TRBJ1-1	CASSEGKGKTEAFF	TGTGCCAGCTCCGAGGGAAAGGGAAAAACTGAAGCTTTCTTT
TRBV7-2	TRBD2	TRBJ2-5	CASSRTSGGPSQETQYF	TGTGCCAGCAGCCGGACTAGCGGGGGCCCCTCACAAGAGACCCAGTACTTC
TRBV5-1	TRBD2	TRBJ2-5	CASSRTSGGAKETQYF	TGCGCCAGCAGCCGTACTAGCGGGGGGGCGAAGGAGACCCAGTACTTC
TRBV11-3	.	TRBJ2-2	CASSSHGVAGELFF	TGTGCCAGCAGCTCCCACGGGGTGGCCGGGGAGCTGTTTTTT
TRBV7-2	TRBD2	TRBJ2-7	CASSLEGLNYEQYF	TGTGCCAGCAGCTTAGAGGGACTAAACTACGAGCAGTACTTC
TRBV9	.	TRBJ1-5	CASSFHGDGNQPQHF	TGTGCCAGCAGCTTCCACGGGGATGGCAATCAGCCCCAGCATTTT
TRBV29-1	.	TRBJ1-2	CSARGLDDLYGYTF	TGCAGCGCCCGAGGACTCGACGACCTCTATGGCTACACCTTC
TRBV6-1	.	TRBJ1-1	CASSEHSNTEAFF	TGTGCCAGCAGTGAACATTCGAACACTGAAGCTTTCTTT
TRBV11-3	TRBD2	TRBJ2-5	CASSLTSGGGETQYF	TGTGCCAGCAGCTTAACTAGCGGGGGAGGTGAGACCCAGTACTTC
TRBV5-1	TRBD1	TRBJ2-7	CASSFTGTASYEQYF	TGCGCCAGCAGCTTTACCGGGACAGCGTCCTACGAGCAGTACTTC
TRBV5-1	TRBD2	TRBJ2-5	CASSSRGAGSQETQYF	TGCGCCAGCAGCTCCCGGGGAGCGGGGTCCCAAGAGACCCAGTACTTC
TRBV21-1	.	TRBJ1-2	CASSHPSEGAYGYTF	TGTGCCAGCAGCCACCCTTCGGAGGGAGCTTATGGCTACACCTTC
TRBV6-5	.	TRBJ1-1	CASRFTGLNTEAFF	TGTGCCAGCAGATTCACAGGGTTAAACACTGAAGCTTTCTTT
TRBV9	.	TRBJ1-2	CASSVSGGVGGYTF	TGTGCCAGCAGCGTAAGTGGGGGCGTAGGCGGCTACACCTTC
TRBV7-9	TRBD1	TRBJ1-2	CASSPNHRGNNYGYTF	TGTGCCAGCAGCCCTAATCACAGGGGGAATAACTATGGCTACACCTTC
TRBV7-9	.	TRBJ1-2	CASSLGFSSSSYGYTF	TGTGCCAGCAGCTTAGGGTTCTCTAGTAGTAGCTATGGCTACACCTTC
TRBV6-5	TRBD1	TRBJ1-1	CASSYLKRQGNTEAFF	TGTGCCAGCAGTTACCTTAAGAGACAGGGGAACACTGAAGCTTTCTTT
TRBV27	.	TRBJ1-2	CASQPPGPGGDGYTF	TGTGCCAGCCAACCCCCGGGCCCAGGAGGGGATGGCTACACCTTC
TRBV9	.	TRBJ2-7	CASSVWQGRMDEQYF	TGTGCCAGCAGCGTATGGCAGGGGAGAATGGACGAGCAGTACTTC
TRBV27	.	TRBJ2-1	CASSLYRGGVVGNEQFF	TGTGCCAGCAGTTTATATAGGGGGGGGGTGGTGGGCAATGAGCAGTTCTTC
TRBV27	.	TRBJ2-5	CASTAQPGGTQYF	TGTGCCAGCACCGCACAGCCCGGGGGGACCCAGTACTTC
TRBV27	TRBD1	TRBJ2-7	CASSYGGTGVHEQYF	TGTGCCAGCAGTTATGGGGGGACAGGGGTCCACGAGCAGTACTTC
TRBV4-1	TRBD1	TRBJ2-7	CASSPTGAYEQYF	TGCGCCAGCAGCCCCACAGGGGCCTACGAGCAGTACTTC
TRBV10-3	.	TRBJ2-7	CAISEQVAYEQYF	TGTGCCATCAGTGAACAGGTAGCCTACGAGCAGTACTTC
TRBV9	.	TRBJ2-3	CASTRTASTDTQYF	TGTGCCAGCACCAGGACAGCAAGCACAGATACGCAGTATTTT
TRBV15	.	TRBJ1-1	CATRRAGVLNTEAFF	TGTGCCACCAGACGGGCAGGGGTGTTGAACACTGAAGCTTTCTTT
TRBV7-9	.	TRBJ2-1	CASNPGRDLIEQFF	TGTGCCAGCAACCCGGGACGGGACTTAATTGAGCAGTTCTTC
TRBV10-3	TRBD1	TRBJ2-7	CAISWTGEGSYEQYF	TGTGCCATCAGTTGGACAGGAGAAGGTTCCTACGAGCAGTACTTC
TRBV4-1	.	TRBJ1-5	CASSQVVAGVANQPQHF	TGCGCCAGCAGCCAAGTAGTGGCGGGAGTTGCTAATCAGCCCCAGCATTTT
TRBV10-3	TRBD2	TRBJ2-2	CATWTSGGIDTGELFF	TGTGCCACTTGGACTAGCGGGGGCATAGACACCGGGGAGCTGTTTTTT
TRBV19	TRBD1	TRBJ2-7	CASSMGRGTYEQYF	TGTGCCAGTAGTATGGGCAGGGGGACCTACGAGCAGTACTTC
TRBV9	TRBD1	TRBJ1-1	CASSVGGQGKGEAFF	TGTGCCAGCAGCGTAGGTGGACAGGGGAAAGGTGAAGCTTTCTTT
TRBV18	TRBD1	TRBJ2-5	CASSPKGQVQETQYF	TGTGCCAGCTCACCGAAAGGACAGGTCCAAGAGACCCAGTACTTC
TRBV7-9	.	TRBJ1-1	CASSLQGSLSEAFF	TGTGCCAGCAGCTTACAGGGGAGTCTGTCTGAAGCTTTCTTT
TRBV7-6	.	TRBJ2-1	CASSFGGTRHNEQFF	TGTGCCAGCAGCTTCGGTGGTACTCGTCACAATGAGCAGTTCTTC
TRBV7-9	.	TRBJ2-7	CASSPPGVYEQYF	TGTGCCAGCAGCCCTCCAGGTGTTTACGAGCAGTACTTC
TRBV19	.	TRBJ1-2	CASSNGGYTF	TGTGCCAGTAGTAACGGTGGCTACACCTTC
TRBV7-6	TRBD1	TRBJ2-5	CASSSGGGSQETQYF	TGTGCCAGCAGTTCAGGGGGTGGGTCCCAAGAGACCCAGTACTTC
TRBV7-2	TRBD1	TRBJ2-7	CASSRQLGQGAYEQYF	TGTGCCAGCAGCCGGCAATTGGGACAGGGGGCTTACGAGCAGTACTTC
TRBV4-2	TRBD1	TRBJ1-5	CASSRGQGIGQPQHF	TGTGCCAGCAGCCGCGGACAGGGAATCGGTCAGCCCCAGCATTTT
TRBV29-1	TRBD1	TRBJ1-2	CSVLTGGDGYTF	TGCAGCGTTCTCACAGGGGGCGATGGCTACACCTTC
TRBV7-6	TRBD1	TRBJ1-1	CASSLNSRTGRGTEAFF	TGTGCCAGCAGCTTAAACTCTAGGACAGGGAGAGGCACTGAAGCTTTCTTT
TRBV6-5	TRBD1	TRBJ1-2	CASRRGQGGYGYTF	TGTGCCAGCAGGAGGGGACAGGGAGGCTATGGCTACACCTTC
TRBV5-1	TRBD1	TRBJ2-5	CASSLEGQGIETQYF	TGCGCCAGCAGCTTGGAGGGACAGGGGATAGAGACCCAGTACTTC
TRBV4-1	.	TRBJ1-2	CASSQDLTPGANYGYTF	TGCGCCAGCAGCCAAGATTTGACCCCCGGGGCTAACTATGGCTACACCTTC
TRBV28	.	TRBJ1-2	CASSPTGHRGWYTF	TGTGCCAGCAGTCCGACAGGCCACCGAGGCTGGTACACCTTC
TRBV7-7	TRBD2	TRBJ2-7	CASSEGLNSYEQYF	TGTGCCAGCAGCGAGGGACTAAACTCCTACGAGCAGTACTTC